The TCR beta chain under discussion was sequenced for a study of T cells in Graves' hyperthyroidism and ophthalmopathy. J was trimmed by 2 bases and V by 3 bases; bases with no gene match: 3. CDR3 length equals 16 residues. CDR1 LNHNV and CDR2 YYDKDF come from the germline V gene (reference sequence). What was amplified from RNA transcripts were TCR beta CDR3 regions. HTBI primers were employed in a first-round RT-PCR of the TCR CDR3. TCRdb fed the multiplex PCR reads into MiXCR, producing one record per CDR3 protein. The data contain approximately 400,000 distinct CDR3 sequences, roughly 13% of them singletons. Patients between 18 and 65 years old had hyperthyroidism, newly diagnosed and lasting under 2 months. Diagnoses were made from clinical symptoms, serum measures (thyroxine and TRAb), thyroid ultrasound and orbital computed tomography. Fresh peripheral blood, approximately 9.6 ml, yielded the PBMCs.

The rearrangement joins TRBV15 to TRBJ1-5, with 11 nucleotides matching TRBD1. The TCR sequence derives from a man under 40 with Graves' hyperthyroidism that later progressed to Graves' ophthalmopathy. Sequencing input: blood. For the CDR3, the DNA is TGTGCCACCAGCAGCCGGGACAGGGGGGGCAATCAGCCCCAGCATTTT. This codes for CATSSRDRGGNQPQHF. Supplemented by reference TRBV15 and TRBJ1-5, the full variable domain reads DAMVIQNPRYQVTQFGKPVTLSCSQTLNHNVMYWYQQKSSQAPKLLFHYYDKDFNNEADTPDNFQSRRPNTSFCFLDIRSPGLGDTAMYLCATSSRDRGGNQPQHFGDGTRLSIL.